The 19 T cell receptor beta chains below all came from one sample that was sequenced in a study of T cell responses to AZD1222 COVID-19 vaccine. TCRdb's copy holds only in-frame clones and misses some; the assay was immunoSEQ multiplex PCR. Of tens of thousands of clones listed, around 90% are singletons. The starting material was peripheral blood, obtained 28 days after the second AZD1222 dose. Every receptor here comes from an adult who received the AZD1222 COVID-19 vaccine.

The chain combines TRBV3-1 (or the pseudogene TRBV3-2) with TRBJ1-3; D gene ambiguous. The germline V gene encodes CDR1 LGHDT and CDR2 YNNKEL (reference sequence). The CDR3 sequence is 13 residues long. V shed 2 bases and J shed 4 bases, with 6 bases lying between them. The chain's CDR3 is CASSQYSGNTIYF. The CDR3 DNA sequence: TGTGCCAGCAGCCAATATTCGGGAAACACCATATATTTT.

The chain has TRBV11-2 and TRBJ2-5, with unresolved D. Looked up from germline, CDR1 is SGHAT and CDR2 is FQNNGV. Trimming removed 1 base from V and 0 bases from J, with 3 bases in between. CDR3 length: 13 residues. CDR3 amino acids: CASSLGDQETQYF. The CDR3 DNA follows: TGTGCCAGCAGCTTAGGGGACCAAGAGACCCAGTACTTC.

CDR3 residues: CASSQEEVAGSSYEQYF. In nucleotides, the CDR3 is TGTGCCAGCAGCCAAGAAGAGGTAGCGGGGAGCTCCTACGAGCAGTACTTC. V is TRBV4-2 and J is TRBJ2-7; TRBD2 agrees at 8 bases. Trimming took 0 bases from V and 0 from J; bases not matched to a gene: 7. In germline, CDR1 is LGHNA, CDR2 YNFKEQ. This CDR3 contains 17 residues.

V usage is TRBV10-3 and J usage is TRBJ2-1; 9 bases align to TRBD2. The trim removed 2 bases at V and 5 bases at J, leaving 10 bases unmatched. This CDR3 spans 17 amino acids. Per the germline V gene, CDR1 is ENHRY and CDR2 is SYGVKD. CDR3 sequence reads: CAISEAPWASGDNEQFF. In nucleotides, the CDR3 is TGTGCCATCAGTGAGGCCCCTTGGGCTAGCGGGGACAATGAGCAGTTCTTC.

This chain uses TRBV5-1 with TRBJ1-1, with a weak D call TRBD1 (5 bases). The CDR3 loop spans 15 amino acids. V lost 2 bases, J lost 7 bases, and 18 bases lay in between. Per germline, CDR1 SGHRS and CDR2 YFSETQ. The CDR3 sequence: CASSFGGRAGGEAFF. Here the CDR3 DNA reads TGCGCCAGCAGCTTCGGGGGTCGCGCTGGTGGTGAAGCTTTCTTT.

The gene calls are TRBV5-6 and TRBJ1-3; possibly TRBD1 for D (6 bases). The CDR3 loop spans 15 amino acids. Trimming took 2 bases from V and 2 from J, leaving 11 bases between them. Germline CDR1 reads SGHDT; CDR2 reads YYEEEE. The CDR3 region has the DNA TGTGCCAGCAGCTTCGAGCAGGGGACTGGAAACACCATATATTTT. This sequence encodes CASSFEQGTGNTIYF.

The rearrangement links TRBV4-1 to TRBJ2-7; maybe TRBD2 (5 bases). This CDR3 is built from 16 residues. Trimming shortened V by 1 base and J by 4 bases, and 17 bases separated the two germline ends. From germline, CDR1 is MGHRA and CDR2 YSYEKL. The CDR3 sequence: CASSQGILSSRYEQYF. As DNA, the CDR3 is TGCGCCAGCAGCCAAGGGATTTTATCTAGCCGGTACGAGCAGTACTTC.

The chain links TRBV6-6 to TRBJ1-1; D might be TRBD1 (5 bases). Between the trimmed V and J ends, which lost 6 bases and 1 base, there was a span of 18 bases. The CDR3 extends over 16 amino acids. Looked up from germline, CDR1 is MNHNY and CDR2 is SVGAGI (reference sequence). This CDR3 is CASSDPDGAANTEAFF. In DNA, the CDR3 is TGTGCCAGCAGCGACCCCGATGGGGCAGCGAACACTGAAGCTTTCTTT.

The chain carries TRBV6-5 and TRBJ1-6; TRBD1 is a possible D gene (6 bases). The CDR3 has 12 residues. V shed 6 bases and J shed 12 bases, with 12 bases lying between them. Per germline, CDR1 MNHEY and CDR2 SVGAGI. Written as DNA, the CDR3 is TGTGCCAGCAGCCAACAGGGTTTACCCCTCCACTTT. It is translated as CASSQQGLPLHF.

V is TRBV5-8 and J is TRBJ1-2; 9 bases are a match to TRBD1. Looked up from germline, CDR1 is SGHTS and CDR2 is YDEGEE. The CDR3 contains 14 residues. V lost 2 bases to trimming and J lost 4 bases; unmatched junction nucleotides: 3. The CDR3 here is CASSLGQGPYGYTF. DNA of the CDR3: TGTGCCAGCAGCTTAGGACAGGGGCCCTATGGCTACACCTTC.

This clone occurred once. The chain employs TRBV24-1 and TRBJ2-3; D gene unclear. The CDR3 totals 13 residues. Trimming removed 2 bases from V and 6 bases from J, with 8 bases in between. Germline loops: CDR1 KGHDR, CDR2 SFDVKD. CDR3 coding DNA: TGTGCCACCAGTGATTATGACGGGGATACGCAGTATTTT. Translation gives CATSDYDGDTQYF.

CDR3 nucleotides: TGTGCCAGCAGTCTCTCCCTGGGCCGTACTAAAAACACTGAAGCTTTCTTT. This encodes CASSLSLGRTKNTEAFF. The J gene is TRBJ1-1, the V gene TRBV27; no definite D call. Germline values: CDR1 MNHEY, CDR2 SMNVEV (reference sequence). This CDR3 has 17 residues. Trimming pared 5 bases from V and 2 bases from J, leaving 21 bases between.

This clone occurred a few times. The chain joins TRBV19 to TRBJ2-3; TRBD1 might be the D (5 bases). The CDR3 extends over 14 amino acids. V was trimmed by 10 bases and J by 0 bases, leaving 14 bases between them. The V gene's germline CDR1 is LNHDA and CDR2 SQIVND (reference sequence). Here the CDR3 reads CATTVGPSTDTQYF. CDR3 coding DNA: TGTGCCACGACGGTGGGGCCTAGCACAGATACGCAGTATTTT.

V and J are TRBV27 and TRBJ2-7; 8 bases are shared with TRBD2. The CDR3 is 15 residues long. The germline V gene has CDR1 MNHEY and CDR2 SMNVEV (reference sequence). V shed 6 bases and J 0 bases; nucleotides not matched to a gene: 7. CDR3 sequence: CASSRERGSSYEQYF. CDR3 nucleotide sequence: TGTGCCAGCAGCCGTGAGCGGGGGAGCTCCTACGAGCAGTACTTC.

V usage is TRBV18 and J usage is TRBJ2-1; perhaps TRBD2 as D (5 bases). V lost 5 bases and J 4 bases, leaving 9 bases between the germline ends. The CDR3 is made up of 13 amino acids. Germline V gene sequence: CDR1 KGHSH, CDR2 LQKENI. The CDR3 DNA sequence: TGTGCCAGCTCATGGAGGCAATACAATGAGCAGTTCTTC. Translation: CASSWRQYNEQFF.

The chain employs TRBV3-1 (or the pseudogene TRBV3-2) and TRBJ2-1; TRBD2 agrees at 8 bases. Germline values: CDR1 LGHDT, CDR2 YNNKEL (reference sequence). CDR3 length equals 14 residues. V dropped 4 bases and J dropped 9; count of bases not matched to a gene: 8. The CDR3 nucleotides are TGTGCCAGCAGCCTGGGACTAGAAGTGGTTGAGCAGTTCTTC. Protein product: CASSLGLEVVEQFF.

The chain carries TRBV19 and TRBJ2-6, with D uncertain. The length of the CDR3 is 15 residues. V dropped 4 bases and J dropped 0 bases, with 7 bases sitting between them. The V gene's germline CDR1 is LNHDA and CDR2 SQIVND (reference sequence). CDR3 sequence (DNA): TGTGCCAGTAGTAGCGTCCACTCTGGGGCCAACGTCCTGACTTTC. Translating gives CASSSVHSGANVLTF. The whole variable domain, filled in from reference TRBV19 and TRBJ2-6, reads DGGITQSPKYLFRKEGQNVTLSCEQNLNHDAMYWYRQDPGQGLRLIYYSQIVNDFQKGDIAEGYSVSREKKESFPLTVTSAQKNPTAFYLCASSSVHSGANVLTFGAGSRLTVL.

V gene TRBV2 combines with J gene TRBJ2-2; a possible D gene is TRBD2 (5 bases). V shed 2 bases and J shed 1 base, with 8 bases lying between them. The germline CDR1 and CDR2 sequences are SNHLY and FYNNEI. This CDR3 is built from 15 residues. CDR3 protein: CASSESGKNTGELFF. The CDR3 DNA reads TGTGCCAGCAGTGAATCGGGGAAGAACACCGGGGAGCTGTTTTTT.

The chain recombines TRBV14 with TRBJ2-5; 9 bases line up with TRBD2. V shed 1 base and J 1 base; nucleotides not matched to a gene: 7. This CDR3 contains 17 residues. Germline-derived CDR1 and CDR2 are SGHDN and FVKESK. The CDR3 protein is CASSQGRIAGVQETQYF. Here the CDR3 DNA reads TGTGCCAGCAGCCAAGGGAGAATAGCGGGGGTCCAAGAGACCCAGTACTTC.